This TCR beta chain originates from a study of regulatory T cells in long-lasting Graves disease. As for the study in general: The antithyroid drugs taken by newly diagnosed Graves' patients had been used for under 3 months.

There are a few counts of this clonotype. The CDR3 spans 13 residues. The germline V gene encodes CDR1 SGHNT and CDR2 YENEEA. Trimming removed 5 bases from V and 5 bases from J, with 12 bases in between. The authors built TCR beta libraries using iRepertoire HTBI primers and Arm-PCR of CDR3 regions. TCRdb fed the multiplex PCR reads into MiXCR, producing one record per CDR3 protein. The profile covers 300,000 to 400,000 distinct CDR3 sequences, with approximately 16% appearing a single time and 30% taken by the ten largest. Time point given: newly diagnosed GD, antithyroid drugs for less than 3 months. RNA from PBMCs was the source of the TCR library. These data also featured in a second study, about T cells in Graves' hyperthyroidism and ophthalmopathy.

The receptor's source is a man aged 35-49 years with Graves disease. Sample: peripheral blood mononuclear cells (PBMCs), taken at new diagnosis, from a patient treated with antithyroid drugs. The chain employs TRBV11-3 and TRBJ1-1; D gene unclear. CDR3 protein: CASSPRAPTEAFF. The CDR3 DNA reads as TGTGCCAGCAGCCCGAGAGCCCCTACTGAAGCTTTCTTT. The full variable domain, completed using reference TRBV11-3 and TRBJ1-1, is EAGVVQSPRYKIIEKKQPVAFWCNPISGHNTLYWYLQNLGQGPELLIRYENEEAVDDSQLPKDRFSAERLKGVDSTLKIQPAELGDSAVYLCASSPRAPTEAFFGQGTRLTVV.